The next 8 T cell receptor beta chains were all read from a single sample in a study of blood T cell repertoires in COVID-19. Libraries were prepared by immunoSEQ multiplex PCR; TCRdb keeps only in-frame clonotypes and omits some of them. This sample has around 160,000 clones, with roughly 90% found just once. Specimen: peripheral blood. Receptors were obtained from a man in his fifties or sixties with active or convalescent COVID-19.

This clone was seen a single time. The gene calls are TRBV7-2 and TRBJ2-3, with D maybe TRBD2 (5 bases). CDR1 is SGHTA, CDR2 FQGNSA, per germline. This CDR3 has 13 residues. V lost 7 bases, J lost 3 bases, and 11 bases lay in between. The CDR3 DNA sequence: TGTGCCAGCACGGTTGGCGGGACAGATACGCAGTATTTT. Its translation is CASTVGGTDTQYF.

The gene calls are TRBV18 and TRBJ1-2; the D gene is possibly TRBD1 (6 bases). Per germline, CDR1 KGHSH and CDR2 LQKENI. This CDR3 spans 14 amino acids. V was pared by 0 bases and J by 5 bases, with 10 bases between. DNA of the CDR3: TGTGCCAGCTCACCACCGGGGGCAGGGTATGGCTACACCTTC. Translation: CASSPPGAGYGYTF.

This clone is a singleton in its sample. V is TRBV6-5 and J is TRBJ1-5, with D uncertain. Germline V gene sequence: CDR1 MNHEY, CDR2 SVGAGI. Trimming left V 2 bases short and J 2 bases short, with 10 bases between. The CDR3 loop spans 15 amino acids. The CDR3 DNA follows: TGTGCCAGCAGTTACGGAGGGATCGGCAATCAGCCCCAGCATTTT. Translation: CASSYGGIGNQPQHF.

This chain links TRBV2 with TRBJ1-2; no definite D call. V was pared by 4 bases and J by 3 bases, with 9 bases between. The germline V gene has CDR1 SNHLY and CDR2 FYNNEI. The CDR3 is made up of 13 amino acids. This CDR3 reads CASSAEPYYGYTF. The DNA for the CDR3 is TGTGCCAGCAGTGCGGAGCCGTACTATGGCTACACCTTC.

The V gene is TRBV3-1 (or the pseudogene TRBV3-2), the J gene TRBJ2-5; D may be TRBD1 (6 bases). The ends were cut back, 4 bases at V and 5 bases at J, with 17 bases in the middle. Germline CDR1 is LGHDT and CDR2 is YNNKEL (reference sequence). The CDR3 has 15 amino acids. The CDR3 nucleotides are TGTGCCAGCAGCCTAGCCAGTACAGGGTCGGAGACCCAGTACTTC. This codes for CASSLASTGSETQYF.

This clone has just one count. CDR3 DNA sequence: TGTGCCAGCAGTCCTAGCTCTAATGAAAAACTGTTTTTT. Translating it yields CASSPSSNEKLFF. This chain joins TRBV3-1 (or the pseudogene TRBV3-2) and TRBJ1-4; no definite D call. The CDR3 totals 13 residues. V was trimmed by 6 bases and J by 3 bases, leaving 8 bases between them. The germline gives CDR1 LGHDT, CDR2 YNNKEL (reference sequence).

The chain carries TRBV10-2 and TRBJ1-1; TRBD1 matches 10 bases. Germline V lookup: CDR1 WSHSY, CDR2 SAAADI. The CDR3 is 14 amino acids. V gave up 6 bases and J gave up 7 bases; unmatched junction bases: 8. CDR3 nucleotide sequence: TGCGCCAGCAGACCCGGGACAGGGGATTTTGAAGCTTTCTTT. Translated: CASRPGTGDFEAFF.

This chain uses TRBV9 with TRBJ2-3; maybe TRBD2 (6 bases). This CDR3 spans 15 amino acids. CDR1 and CDR2 from the germline V gene are SGDLS and YYNGEE. With 0 bases removed from V and 0 bases from J, the gap between germline ends came to 8 bases. CDR3 region: CASSVGLESTDTQYF. CDR3 coding DNA: TGTGCCAGCAGCGTAGGACTAGAAAGCACAGATACGCAGTATTTT.